This T cell receptor beta chain was captured by sequencing in a study of OX40 agonist ivuxolimab in advanced cancers. Study observations and caveats: More expanded clones were found, on average, in CD8+ than in CD4+ T cells.

In this sample, this clone turned up once. What it recognizes is unknown. This CDR3 is built from 14 residues. V was pared by 4 bases and J by 1 base, with 2 bases of the junction left unmatched. The germline V gene has CDR1 MGHRA and CDR2 YSYEKL. Assay: immunoSEQ multiplex PCR; the TCRdb copy retains only in-frame clones and omits some. This sample carries approximately 22,000 clones, more than 80% of them seen once, and the ten largest clones take about a fifth. The source was CD4+ or CD8+ T cells sorted from blood, collected in a trial of the OX40 agonist ivuxolimab. The clonotype comes from an adult with an advanced solid tumor such as melanoma, head and neck, liver or kidney cancer. This sequence joins TRBV4-1 and TRBJ2-5; 8 positions agree with TRBD1. The CDR3 nucleotides are TGCGCCAGCAGCCCACAGGGGGTCCAAGAGACCCAGTACTTC. Encoded protein: CASSPQGVQETQYF.